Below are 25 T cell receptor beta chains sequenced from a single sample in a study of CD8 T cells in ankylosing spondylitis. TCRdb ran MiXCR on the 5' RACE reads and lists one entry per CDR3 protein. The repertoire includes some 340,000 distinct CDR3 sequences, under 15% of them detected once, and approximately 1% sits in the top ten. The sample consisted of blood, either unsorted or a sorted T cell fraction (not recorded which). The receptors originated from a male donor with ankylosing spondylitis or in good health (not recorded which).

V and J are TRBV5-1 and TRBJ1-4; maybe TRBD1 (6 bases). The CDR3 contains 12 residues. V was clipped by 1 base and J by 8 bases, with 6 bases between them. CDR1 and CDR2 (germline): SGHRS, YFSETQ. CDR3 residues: CASSLTGEKLFF. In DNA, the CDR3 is TGCGCCAGCAGCTTGACAGGGGAAAAACTGTTTTTT.

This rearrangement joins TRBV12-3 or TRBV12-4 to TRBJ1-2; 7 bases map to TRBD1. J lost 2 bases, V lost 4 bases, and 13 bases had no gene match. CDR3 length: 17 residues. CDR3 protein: CASSSPGTALPNYGYTF. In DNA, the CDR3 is TGTGCCAGCAGTTCGCCCGGGACAGCTTTACCGAACTATGGCTACACCTTC.

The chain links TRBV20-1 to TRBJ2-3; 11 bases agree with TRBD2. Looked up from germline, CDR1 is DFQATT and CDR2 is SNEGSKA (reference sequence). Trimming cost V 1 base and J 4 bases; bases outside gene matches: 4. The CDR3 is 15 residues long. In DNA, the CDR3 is TGCAGTGCTAGAGTAGCGGGAGGGCCAGCAGATACGCAGTATTTT. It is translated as CSARVAGGPADTQYF.

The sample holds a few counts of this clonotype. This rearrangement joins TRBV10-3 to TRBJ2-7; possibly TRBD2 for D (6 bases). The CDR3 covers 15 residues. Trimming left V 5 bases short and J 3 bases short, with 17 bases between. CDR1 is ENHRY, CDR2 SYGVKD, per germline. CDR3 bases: TGTGCCATCAGTCTTACCCCGGGAGACTTCTACGAGCAGTACTTC. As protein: CAISLTPGDFYEQYF.

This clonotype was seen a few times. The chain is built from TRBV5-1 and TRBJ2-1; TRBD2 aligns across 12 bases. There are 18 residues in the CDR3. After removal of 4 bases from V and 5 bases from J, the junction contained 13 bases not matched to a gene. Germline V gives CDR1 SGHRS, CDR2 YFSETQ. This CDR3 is CASSPPGGTSGLHNEQFF. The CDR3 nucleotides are TGCGCCAGCAGCCCACCGGGGGGGACTAGCGGGTTACACAATGAGCAGTTCTTC.

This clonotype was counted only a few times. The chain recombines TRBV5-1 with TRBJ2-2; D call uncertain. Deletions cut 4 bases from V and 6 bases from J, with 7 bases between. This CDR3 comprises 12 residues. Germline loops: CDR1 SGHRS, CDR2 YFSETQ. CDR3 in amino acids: CASSDGPGELFF. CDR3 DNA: TGCGCCAGCAGCGACGGCCCCGGGGAGCTGTTTTTT.

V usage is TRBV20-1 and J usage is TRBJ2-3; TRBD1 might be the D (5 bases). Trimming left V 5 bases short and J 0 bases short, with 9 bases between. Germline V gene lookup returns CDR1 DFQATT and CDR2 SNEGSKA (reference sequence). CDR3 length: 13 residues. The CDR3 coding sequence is TGCAGTGCTTCAGGGTTTAGCACAGATACGCAGTATTTT. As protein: CSASGFSTDTQYF.

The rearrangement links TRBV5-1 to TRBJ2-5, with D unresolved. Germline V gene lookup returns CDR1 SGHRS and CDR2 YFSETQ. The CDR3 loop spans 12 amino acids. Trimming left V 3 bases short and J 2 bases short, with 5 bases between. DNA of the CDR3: TGCGCCAGCAGCTCCGTACAAGAGACCCAGTACTTC. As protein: CASSSVQETQYF.

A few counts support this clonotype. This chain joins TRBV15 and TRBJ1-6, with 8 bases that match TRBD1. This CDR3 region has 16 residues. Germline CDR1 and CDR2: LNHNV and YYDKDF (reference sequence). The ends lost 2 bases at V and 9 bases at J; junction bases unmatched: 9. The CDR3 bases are TGTGCCACCAGCAGACCCCAGGACAGGGATGGTTCACCCCTCCACTTT. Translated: CATSRPQDRDGSPLHF.

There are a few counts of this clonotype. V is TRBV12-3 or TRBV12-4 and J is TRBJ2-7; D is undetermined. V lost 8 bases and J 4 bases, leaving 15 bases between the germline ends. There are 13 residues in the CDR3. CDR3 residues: CASRRAVGYEQYF. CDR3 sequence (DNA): TGTGCCAGCCGACGGGCAGTGGGGTACGAGCAGTACTTC.

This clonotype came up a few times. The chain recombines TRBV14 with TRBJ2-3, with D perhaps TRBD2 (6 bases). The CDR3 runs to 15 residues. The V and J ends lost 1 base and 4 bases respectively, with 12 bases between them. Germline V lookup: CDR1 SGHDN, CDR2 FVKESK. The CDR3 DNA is TGTGCCAGCAGCCAAGTTCGGGGGTCGGCAGATACGCAGTATTTT. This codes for CASSQVRGSADTQYF. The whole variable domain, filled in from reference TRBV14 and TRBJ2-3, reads EAGVTQFPSHSVIEKGQTVTLRCDPISGHDNLYWYRRVMGKEIKFLLHFVKESKQDESGMPNNRFLAERTGGTYSTLKVQPAELEDSGVYFCASSQVRGSADTQYFGPGTRLTVL.

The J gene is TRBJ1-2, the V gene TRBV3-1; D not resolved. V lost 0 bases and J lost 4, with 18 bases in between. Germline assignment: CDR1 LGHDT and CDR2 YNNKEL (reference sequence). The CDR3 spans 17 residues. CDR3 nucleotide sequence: TGTGCCAGCAGCCAAGATGGAGCAACCCAGAACCCCTATGGCTACACCTTC. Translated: CASSQDGATQNPYGYTF.

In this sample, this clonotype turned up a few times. The CDR3 protein is CASSQATSGLNEQYF. The DNA for the CDR3 is TGCGCCAGCAGCCAAGCGACTAGCGGGTTAAACGAGCAGTACTTC. This rearrangement joins TRBV4-1 to TRBJ2-7; 10 positions match TRBD2. Germline values: CDR1 MGHRA, CDR2 YSYEKL. The CDR3 is made up of 15 amino acids. Trimming at V came to 1 base and at J to 5 bases, leaving 5 bases not matched to a gene.

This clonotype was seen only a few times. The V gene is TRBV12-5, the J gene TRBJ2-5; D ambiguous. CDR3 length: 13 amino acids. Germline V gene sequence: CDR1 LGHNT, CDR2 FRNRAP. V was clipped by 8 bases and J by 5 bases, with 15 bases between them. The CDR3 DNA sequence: TGTGCTAGTTCGTGGAAGGATGGGGAGACCCAGTACTTC. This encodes CASSWKDGETQYF.

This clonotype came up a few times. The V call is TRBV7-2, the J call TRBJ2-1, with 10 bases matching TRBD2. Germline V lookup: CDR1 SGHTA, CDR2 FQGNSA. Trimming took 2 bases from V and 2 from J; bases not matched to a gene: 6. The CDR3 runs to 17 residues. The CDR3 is CASSLRYGLAAYNEQFF. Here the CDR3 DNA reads TGTGCCAGCAGCTTAAGGTATGGACTAGCGGCCTACAATGAGCAGTTCTTC.

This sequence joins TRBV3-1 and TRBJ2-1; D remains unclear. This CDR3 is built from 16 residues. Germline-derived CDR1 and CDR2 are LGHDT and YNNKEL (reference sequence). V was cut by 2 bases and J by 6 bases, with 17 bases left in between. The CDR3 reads CASSQSRASGINEQFF. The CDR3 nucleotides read TGTGCCAGCAGCCAATCACGAGCGTCGGGTATCAATGAGCAGTTCTTC.

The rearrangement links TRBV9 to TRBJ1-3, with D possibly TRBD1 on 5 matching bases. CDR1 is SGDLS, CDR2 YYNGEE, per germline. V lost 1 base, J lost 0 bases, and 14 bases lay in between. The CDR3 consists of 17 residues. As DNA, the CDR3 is TGTGCCAGCAGCGTAAGACCCCTAGGGGCCTCTGGAAACACCATATATTTT. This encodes CASSVRPLGASGNTIYF.

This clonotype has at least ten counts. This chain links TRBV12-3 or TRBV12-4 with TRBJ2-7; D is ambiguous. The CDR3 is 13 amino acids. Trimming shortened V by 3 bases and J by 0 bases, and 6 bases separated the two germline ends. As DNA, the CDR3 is TGTGCCAGCAGTTTGTTGGGCTCCTACGAGCAGTACTTC. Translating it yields CASSLLGSYEQYF.

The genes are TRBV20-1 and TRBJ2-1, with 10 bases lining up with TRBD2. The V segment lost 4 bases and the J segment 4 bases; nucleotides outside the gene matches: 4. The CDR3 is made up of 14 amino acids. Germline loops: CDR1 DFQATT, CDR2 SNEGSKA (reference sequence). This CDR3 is CSAMGLAFYNEQFF. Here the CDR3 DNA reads TGCAGTGCTATGGGACTAGCGTTTTACAATGAGCAGTTCTTC.

The DNA of the CDR3 is TGTGCCAGCAGCCCCGATCGGGCAGTTCTTTCACCCCTCCACTTT. This codes for CASSPDRAVLSPLHF. The V gene is TRBV3-1, the J gene TRBJ1-6; D uncertain. This CDR3 has 15 residues. The ends were cut back, 4 bases at V and 9 bases at J, with 16 bases in the middle. CDR1 LGHDT and CDR2 YNNKEL come from the germline V gene (reference sequence).

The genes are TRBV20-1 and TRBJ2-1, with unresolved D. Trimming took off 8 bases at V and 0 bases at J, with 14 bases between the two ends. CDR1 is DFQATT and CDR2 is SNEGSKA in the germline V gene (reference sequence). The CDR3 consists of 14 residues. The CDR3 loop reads CSSALSSSYNEQFF. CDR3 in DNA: TGCAGTTCGGCACTTTCGAGCTCCTACAATGAGCAGTTCTTC.

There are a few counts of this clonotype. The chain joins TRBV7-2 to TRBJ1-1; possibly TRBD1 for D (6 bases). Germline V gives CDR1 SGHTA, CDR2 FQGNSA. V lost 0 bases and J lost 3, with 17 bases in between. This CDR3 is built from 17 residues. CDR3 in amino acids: CASSLAGGAGGHTEAFF. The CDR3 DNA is TGTGCCAGCAGCTTAGCTGGGGGGGCAGGAGGCCACACTGAAGCTTTCTTT.

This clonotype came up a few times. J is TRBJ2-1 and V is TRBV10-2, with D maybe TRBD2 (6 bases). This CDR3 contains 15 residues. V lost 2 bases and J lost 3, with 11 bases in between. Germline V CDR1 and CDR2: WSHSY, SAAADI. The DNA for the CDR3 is TGCGCCAGCAGTGAGCTAGAGGGAGGCTACAATGAGCAGTTCTTC. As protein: CASSELEGGYNEQFF.

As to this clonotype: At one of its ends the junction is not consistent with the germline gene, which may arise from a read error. The CDR3 DNA reads TGCGGTGCTTACGACAATATGCAGTACAATGAGCAGTTCTTC. Amino acids: CGAYDNMQYNEQFF. The rearrangement joins TRBV20-1 to TRBJ2-1; no definite D call. Looked up from germline, CDR1 is DFQATT and CDR2 is SNEGSKA (reference sequence). The CDR3 spans 14 residues.

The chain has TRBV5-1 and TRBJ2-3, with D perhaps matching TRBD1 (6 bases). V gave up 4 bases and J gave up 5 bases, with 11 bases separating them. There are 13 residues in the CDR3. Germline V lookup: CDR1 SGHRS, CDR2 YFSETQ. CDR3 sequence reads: CASSLLTGDTQYF. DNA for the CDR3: TGCGCCAGCAGCCTACTGACAGGAGATACGCAGTATTTT.